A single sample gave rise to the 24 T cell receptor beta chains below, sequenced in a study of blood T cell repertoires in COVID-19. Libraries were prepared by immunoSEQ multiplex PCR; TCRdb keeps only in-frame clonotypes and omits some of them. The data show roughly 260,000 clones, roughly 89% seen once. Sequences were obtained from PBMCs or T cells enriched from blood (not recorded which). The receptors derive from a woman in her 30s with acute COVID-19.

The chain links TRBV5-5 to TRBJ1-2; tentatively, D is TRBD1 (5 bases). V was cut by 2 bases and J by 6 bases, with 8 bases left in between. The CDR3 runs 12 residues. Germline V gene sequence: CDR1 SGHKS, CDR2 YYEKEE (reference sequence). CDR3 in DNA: TGTGCCAGCAGCTTTTGGGGGGATGGCTACACCTTC. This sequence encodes CASSFWGDGYTF.

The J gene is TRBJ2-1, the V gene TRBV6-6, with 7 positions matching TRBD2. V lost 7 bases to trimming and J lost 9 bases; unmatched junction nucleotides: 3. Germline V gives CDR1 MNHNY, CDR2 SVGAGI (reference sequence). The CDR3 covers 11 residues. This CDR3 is CASTPGGEQFF. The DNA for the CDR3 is TGTGCCAGCACCCCGGGGGGTGAGCAGTTCTTC.

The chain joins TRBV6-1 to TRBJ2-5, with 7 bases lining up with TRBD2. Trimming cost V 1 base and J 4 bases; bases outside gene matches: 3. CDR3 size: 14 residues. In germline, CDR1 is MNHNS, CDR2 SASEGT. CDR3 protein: CASSEGTRGETQYF. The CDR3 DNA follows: TGTGCCAGCAGTGAAGGGACTAGAGGAGAGACCCAGTACTTC.

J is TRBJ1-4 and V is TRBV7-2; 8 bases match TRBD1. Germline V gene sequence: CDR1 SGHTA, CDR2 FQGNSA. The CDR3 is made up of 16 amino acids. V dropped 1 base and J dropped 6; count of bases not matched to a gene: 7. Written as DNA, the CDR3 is TGTGCCAGCAGCTTAGTGGGGACAGGCGTTGATGAAAAACTGTTTTTT. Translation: CASSLVGTGVDEKLFF.

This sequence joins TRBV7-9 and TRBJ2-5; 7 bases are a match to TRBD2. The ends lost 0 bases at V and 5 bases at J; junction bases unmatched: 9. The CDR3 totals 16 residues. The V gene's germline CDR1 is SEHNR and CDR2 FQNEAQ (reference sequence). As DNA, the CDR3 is TGTGCCAGCAGCTTAGCGTTGGTAGCGGGTGGGGAGACCCAGTACTTC. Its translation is CASSLALVAGGETQYF.

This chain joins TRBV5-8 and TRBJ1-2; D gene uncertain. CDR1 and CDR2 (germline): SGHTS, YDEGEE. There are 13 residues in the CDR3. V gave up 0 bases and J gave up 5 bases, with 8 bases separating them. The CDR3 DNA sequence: TGTGCCAGCAGCTTGGGGCCGAATTATGGCTACACCTTC. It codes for CASSLGPNYGYTF.

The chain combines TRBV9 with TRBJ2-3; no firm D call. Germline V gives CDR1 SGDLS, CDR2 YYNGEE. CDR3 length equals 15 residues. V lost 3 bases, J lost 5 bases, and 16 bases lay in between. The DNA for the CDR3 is TGTGCCAGCAGCGAAAAGCTATTAGCAGAAGATACGCAGTATTTT. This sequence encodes CASSEKLLAEDTQYF.

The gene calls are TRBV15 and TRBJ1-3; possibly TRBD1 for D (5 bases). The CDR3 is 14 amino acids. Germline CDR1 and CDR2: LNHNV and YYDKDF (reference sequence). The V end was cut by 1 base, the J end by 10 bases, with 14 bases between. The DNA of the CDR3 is TGTGCCACCAGCAGAGGGGGCGCCGTTGGAACCATATATTTT. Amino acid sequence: CATSRGGAVGTIYF.

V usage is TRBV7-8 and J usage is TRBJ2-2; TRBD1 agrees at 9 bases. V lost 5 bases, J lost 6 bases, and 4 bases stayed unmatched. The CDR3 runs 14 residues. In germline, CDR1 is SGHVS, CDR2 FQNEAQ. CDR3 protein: CASSPGTGPGELFF. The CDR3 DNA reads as TGTGCCAGCAGCCCCGGGACAGGGCCCGGGGAGCTGTTTTTT.

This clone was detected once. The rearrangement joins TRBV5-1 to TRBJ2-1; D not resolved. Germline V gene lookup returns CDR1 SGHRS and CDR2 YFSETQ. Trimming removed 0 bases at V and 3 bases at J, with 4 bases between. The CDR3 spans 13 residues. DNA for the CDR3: TGCGCCAGCAGCTTGGATCTCTACAATGAGCAGTTCTTC. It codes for CASSLDLYNEQFF. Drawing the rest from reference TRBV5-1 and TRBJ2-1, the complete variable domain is KAGVTQTPRYLIKTRGQQVTLSCSPISGHRSVSWYQQTPGQGLQFLFEYFSETQRNKGNFPGRFSGRQFSNSRSEMNVSTLELGDSALYLCASSLDLYNEQFFGPGTRLTVL.

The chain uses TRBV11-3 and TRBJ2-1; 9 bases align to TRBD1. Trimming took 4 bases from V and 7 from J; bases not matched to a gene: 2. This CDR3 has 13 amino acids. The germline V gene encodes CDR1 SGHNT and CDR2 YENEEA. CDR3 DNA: TGTGCCAGCAGCTACAGGGGGCTGAATGAGCAGTTCTTC. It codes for CASSYRGLNEQFF.

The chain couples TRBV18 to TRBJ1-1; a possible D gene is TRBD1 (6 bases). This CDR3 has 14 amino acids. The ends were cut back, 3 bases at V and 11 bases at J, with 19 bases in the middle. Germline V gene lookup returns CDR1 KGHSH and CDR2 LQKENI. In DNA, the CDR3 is TGTGCCAGCTCACCTTCTGAGACAGGCCGGCTGGCTTTCTTT. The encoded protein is CASSPSETGRLAFF. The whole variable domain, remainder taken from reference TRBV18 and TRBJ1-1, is NAGVMQNPRHLVRRRGQEARLRCSPMKGHSHVYWYRQLPEEGLKFMVYLQKENIIDESGMPKERFSAEFPKEGPSILRIQQVVRGDSAAYFCASSPSETGRLAFFGQGTRLTVV.

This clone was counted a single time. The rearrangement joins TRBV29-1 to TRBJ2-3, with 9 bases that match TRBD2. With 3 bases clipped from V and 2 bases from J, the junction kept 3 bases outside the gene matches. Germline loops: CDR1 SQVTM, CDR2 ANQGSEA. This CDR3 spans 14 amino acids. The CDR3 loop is CSVEVAGVTDTQYF. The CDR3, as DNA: TGCAGCGTTGAGGTAGCGGGGGTCACAGATACGCAGTATTTT.

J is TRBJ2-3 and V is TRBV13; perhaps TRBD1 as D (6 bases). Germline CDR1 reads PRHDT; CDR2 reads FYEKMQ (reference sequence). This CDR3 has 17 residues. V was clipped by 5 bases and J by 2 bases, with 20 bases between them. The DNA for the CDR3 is TGTGCCAGCAGCCCCTTAACGGACAGCCAAGACACAGATACGCAGTATTTT. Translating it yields CASSPLTDSQDTDTQYF.

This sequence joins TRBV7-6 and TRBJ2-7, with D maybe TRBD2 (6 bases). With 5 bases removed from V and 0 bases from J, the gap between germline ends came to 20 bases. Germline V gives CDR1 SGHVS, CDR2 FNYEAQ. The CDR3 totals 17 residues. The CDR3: CASSRAGAGSSSYEQYF. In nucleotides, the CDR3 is TGTGCCAGCAGCCGTGCGGGTGCGGGATCGAGCTCCTACGAGCAGTACTTC.

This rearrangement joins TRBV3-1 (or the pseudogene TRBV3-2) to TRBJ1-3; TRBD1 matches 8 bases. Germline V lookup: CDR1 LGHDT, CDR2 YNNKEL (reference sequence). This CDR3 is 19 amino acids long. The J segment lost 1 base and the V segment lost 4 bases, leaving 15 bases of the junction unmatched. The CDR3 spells CASSRAETGVRVSGNTIYF. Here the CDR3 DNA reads TGTGCCAGCAGCCGGGCCGAGACAGGGGTTCGGGTGTCTGGAAACACCATATATTTT.

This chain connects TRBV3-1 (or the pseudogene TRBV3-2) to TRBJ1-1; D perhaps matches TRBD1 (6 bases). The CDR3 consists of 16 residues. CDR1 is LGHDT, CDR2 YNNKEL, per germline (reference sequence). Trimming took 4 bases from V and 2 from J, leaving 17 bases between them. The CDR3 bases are TGTGCCAGCAGCCCCCCTCCGGGGGGCCTAAACACTGAAGCTTTCTTT. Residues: CASSPPPGGLNTEAFF.

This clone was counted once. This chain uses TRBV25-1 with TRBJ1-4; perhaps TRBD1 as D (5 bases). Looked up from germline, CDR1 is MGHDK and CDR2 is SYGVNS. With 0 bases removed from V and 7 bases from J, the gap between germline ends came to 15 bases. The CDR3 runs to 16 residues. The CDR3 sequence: CASSEYHRGYGEKLFF. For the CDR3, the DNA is TGTGCCAGCAGTGAATATCACCGGGGGTATGGTGAAAAACTGTTTTTT.

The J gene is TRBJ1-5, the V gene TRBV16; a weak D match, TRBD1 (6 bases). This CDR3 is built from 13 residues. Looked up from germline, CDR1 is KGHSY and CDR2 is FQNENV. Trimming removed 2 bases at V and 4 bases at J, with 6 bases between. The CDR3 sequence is CASSQQGNQPQHF. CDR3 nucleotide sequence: TGTGCCAGCAGCCAACAGGGGAATCAGCCCCAGCATTTT.

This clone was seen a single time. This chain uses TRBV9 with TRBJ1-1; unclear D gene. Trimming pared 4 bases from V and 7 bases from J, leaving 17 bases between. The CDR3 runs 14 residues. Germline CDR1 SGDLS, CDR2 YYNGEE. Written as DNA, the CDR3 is TGTGCCAGCAGCCCTTTGTGGGCACTCAGTGAAGCTTTCTTT. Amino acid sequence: CASSPLWALSEAFF.

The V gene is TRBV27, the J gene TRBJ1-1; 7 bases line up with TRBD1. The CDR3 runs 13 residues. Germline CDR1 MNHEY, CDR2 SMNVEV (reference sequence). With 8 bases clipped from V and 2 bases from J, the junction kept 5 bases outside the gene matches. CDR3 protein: CASRQGQNTEAFF. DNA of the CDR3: TGTGCCAGCCGACAGGGCCAAAACACTGAAGCTTTCTTT.

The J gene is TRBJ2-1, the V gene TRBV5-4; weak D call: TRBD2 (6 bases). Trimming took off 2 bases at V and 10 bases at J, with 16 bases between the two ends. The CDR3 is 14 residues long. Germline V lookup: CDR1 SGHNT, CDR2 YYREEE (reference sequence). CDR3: CASSFPGLIWEQFF. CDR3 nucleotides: TGTGCCAGCAGCTTTCCAGGACTAATATGGGAGCAGTTCTTC.

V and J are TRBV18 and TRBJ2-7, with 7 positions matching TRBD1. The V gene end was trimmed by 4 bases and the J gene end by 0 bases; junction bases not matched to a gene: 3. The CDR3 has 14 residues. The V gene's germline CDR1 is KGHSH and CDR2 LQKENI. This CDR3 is CASSQAGGSYEQYF. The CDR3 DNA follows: TGTGCCAGCTCACAAGCAGGGGGCTCCTACGAGCAGTACTTC.

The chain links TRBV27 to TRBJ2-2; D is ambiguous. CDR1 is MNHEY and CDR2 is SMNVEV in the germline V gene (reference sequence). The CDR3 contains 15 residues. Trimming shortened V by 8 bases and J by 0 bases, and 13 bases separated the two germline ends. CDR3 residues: CASARVPSNTGELFF. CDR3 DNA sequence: TGTGCCAGCGCCCGGGTCCCTTCGAACACCGGGGAGCTGTTTTTT.